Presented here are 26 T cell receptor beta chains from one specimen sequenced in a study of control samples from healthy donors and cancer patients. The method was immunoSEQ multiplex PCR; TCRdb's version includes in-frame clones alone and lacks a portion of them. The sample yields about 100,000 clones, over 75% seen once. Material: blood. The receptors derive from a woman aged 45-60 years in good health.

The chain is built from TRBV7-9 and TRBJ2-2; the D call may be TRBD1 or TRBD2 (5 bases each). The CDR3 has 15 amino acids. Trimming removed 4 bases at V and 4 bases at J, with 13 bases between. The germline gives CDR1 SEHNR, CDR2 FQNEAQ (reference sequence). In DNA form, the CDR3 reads TGTGCCAGCAGCTCGGGACCCCTCCTCACCGGGGAGCTGTTTTTT. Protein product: CASSSGPLLTGELFF. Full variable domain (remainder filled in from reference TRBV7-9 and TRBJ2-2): DTGVSQNPRHKITKRGQNVTFRCDPISEHNRLYWYRQTLGQGPEFLTYFQNEAQLEKSRLLSDRFSAERPKGSFSTLEIQRTEQGDSAMYLCASSSGPLLTGELFFGEGSRLTVL.

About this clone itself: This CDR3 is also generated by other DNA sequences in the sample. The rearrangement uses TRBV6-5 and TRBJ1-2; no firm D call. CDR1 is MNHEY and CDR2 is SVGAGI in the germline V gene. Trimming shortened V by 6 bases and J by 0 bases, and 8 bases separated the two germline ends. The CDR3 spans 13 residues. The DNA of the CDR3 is TGTGCCAGCAGCCCAGGATCTAACTATGGCTACACCTTC. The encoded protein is CASSPGSNYGYTF.

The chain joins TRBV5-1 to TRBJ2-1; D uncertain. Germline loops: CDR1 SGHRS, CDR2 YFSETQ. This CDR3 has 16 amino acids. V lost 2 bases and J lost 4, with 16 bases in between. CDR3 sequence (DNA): TGCGCCAGCAGCTTCGACCCCGGCAACCGGTACAATGAGCAGTTCTTC. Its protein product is CASSFDPGNRYNEQFF.

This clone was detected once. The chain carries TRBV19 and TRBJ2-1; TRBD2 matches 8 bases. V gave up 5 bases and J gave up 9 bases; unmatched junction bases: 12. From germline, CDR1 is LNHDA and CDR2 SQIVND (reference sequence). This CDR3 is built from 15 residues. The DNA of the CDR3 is TGTGCCAGTAGTGCGATCTCGGGGGGGCTAGCTGAGCAGTTCTTC. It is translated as CASSAISGGLAEQFF.

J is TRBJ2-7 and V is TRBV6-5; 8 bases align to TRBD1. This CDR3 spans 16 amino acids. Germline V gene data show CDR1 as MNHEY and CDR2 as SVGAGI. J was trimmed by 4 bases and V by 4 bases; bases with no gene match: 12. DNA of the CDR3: TGTGCCAGCAGTTTCCAGGGGGCGAAGAATCGTTACGAGCAGTACTTC. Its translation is CASSFQGAKNRYEQYF.

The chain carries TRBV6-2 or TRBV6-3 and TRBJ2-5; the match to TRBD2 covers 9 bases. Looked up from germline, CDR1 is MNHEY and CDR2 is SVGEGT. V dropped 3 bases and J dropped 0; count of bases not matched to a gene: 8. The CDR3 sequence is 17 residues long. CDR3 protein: CASSYIGLAGNQETQYF. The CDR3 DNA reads TGTGCCAGCAGTTATATTGGGCTAGCGGGAAACCAAGAGACCCAGTACTTC.

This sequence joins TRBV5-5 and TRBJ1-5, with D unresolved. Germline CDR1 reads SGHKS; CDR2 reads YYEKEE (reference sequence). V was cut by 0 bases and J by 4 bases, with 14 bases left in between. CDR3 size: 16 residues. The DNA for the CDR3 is TGTGCCAGCAGCTTGGGACTGGTCCTCATAAATCAGCCCCAGCATTTT. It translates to CASSLGLVLINQPQHF.

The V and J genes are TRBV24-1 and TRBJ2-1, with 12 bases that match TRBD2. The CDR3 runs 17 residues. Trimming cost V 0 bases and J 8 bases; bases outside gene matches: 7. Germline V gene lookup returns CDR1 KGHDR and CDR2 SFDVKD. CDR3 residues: CATSDLPTSGSTYEQFF. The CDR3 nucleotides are TGTGCCACCAGTGATTTGCCGACTAGCGGGAGCACTTATGAGCAGTTCTTC.

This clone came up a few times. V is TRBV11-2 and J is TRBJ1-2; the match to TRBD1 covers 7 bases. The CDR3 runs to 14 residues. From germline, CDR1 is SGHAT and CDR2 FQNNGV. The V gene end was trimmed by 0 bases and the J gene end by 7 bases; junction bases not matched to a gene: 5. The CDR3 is CASSLDSAGGGYTF. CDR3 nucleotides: TGTGCCAGCAGCTTAGATTCAGCAGGGGGTGGCTACACCTTC.

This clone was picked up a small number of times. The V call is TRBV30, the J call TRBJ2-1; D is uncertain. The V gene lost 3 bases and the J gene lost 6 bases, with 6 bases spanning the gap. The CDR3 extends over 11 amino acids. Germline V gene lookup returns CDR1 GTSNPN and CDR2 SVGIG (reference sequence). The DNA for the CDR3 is TGTGCCTGGAGCTCCCTCAATGAGCAGTTCTTC. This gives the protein CAWSSLNEQFF.

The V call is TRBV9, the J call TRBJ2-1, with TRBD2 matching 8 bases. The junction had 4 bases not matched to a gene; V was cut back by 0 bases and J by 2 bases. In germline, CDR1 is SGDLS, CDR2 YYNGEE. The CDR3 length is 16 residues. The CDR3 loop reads CASSVGSRGAYNEQFF. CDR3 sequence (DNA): TGTGCCAGCAGCGTAGGTTCGCGGGGGGCCTACAATGAGCAGTTCTTC.

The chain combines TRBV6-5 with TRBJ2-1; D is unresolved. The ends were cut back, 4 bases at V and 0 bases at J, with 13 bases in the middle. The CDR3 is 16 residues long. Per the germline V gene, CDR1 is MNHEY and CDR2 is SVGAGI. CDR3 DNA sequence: TGTGCCAGCAGTTTCTCTACCCTTAGCTCCTACAATGAGCAGTTCTTC. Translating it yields CASSFSTLSSYNEQFF.

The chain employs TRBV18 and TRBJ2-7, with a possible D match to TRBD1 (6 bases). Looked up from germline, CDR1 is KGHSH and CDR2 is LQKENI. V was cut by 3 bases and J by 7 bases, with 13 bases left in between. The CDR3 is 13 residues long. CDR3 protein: CASSPGQGLEQYF. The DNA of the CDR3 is TGTGCCAGCTCACCGGGGCAGGGGTTGGAGCAGTACTTC. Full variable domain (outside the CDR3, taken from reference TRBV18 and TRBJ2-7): NAGVMQNPRHLVRRRGQEARLRCSPMKGHSHVYWYRQLPEEGLKFMVYLQKENIIDESGMPKERFSAEFPKEGPSILRIQQVVRGDSAAYFCASSPGQGLEQYFGPGTRLTVT.

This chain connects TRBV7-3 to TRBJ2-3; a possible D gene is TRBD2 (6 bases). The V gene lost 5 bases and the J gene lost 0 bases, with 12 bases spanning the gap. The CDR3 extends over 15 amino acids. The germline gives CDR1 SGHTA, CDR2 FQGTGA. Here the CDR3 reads CASSHGGSSTDTQYF. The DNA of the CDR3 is TGTGCCAGCAGCCACGGGGGATCTAGCACAGATACGCAGTATTTT. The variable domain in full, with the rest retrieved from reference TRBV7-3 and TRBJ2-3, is GAGVSQTPSNKVTEKGKYVELRCDPISGHTALYWYRQSLGQGPEFLIYFQGTGAADDSGLPNDRFFAVRPEGSVSTLKIQRTERGDSAVYLCASSHGGSSTDTQYFGPGTRLTVL.

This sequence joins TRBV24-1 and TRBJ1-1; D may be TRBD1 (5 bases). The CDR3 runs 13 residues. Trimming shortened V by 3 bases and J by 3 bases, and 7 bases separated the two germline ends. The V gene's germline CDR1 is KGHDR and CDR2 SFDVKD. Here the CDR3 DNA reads TGTGCCACCAGTGATGGGACGCACACTGAAGCTTTCTTT. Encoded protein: CATSDGTHTEAFF.

The CDR3 region is CASSKITFPNEQFF. The DNA of the CDR3 is TGTGCCAGCAGCAAGATCACCTTCCCGAATGAGCAGTTCTTC. J is TRBJ2-1 and V is TRBV27; D not certain. The CDR3 length is 14 residues. Trimming took off 6 bases at V and 7 bases at J, with 16 bases between the two ends. Germline V gene data show CDR1 as MNHEY and CDR2 as SMNVEV (reference sequence).

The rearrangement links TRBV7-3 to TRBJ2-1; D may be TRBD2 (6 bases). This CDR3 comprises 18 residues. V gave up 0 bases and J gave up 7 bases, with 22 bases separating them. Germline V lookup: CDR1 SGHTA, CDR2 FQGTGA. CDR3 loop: CASSLTPGRGSRRNEQFF. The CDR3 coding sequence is TGTGCCAGCAGCTTAACTCCCGGGCGGGGTAGCCGCAGGAATGAGCAGTTCTTC.

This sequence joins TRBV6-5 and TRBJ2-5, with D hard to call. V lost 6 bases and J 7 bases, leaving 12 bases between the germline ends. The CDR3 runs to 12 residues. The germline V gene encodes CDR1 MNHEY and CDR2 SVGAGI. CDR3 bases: TGTGCCAGCAGGCCGGGCCCACGGACCCAGTACTTC. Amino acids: CASRPGPRTQYF.

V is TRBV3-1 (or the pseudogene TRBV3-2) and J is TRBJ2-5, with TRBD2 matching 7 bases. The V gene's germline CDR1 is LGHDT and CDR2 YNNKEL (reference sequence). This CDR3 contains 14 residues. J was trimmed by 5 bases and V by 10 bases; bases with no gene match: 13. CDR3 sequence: CAILAGSGGETQYF. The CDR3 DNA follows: TGTGCCATTTTAGCGGGTTCCGGGGGGGAGACCCAGTACTTC.

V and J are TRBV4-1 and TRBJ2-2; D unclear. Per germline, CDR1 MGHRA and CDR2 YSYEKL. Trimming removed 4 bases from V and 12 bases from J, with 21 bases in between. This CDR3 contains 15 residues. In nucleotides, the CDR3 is TGCGCCAGCAGCCCCATCGCCCGTCCTCAGGAGAAGCTGTTTTTT. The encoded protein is CASSPIARPQEKLFF.

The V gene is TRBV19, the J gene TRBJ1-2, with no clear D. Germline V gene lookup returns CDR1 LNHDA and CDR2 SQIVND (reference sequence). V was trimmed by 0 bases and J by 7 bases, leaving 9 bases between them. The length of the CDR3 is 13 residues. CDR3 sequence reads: CASSIEGYSGYTF. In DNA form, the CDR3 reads TGTGCCAGTAGTATAGAGGGTTACTCTGGCTACACCTTC.

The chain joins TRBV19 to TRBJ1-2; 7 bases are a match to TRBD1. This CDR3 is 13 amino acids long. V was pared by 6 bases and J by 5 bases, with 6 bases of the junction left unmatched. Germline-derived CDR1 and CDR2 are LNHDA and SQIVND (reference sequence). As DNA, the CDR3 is TGTGCCAGTAGCTCGACAGGGTCATATGGCTACACCTTC. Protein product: CASSSTGSYGYTF.

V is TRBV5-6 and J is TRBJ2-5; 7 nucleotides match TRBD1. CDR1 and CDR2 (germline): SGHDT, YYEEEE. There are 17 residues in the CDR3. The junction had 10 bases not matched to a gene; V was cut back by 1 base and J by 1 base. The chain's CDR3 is CASSLPPGQTTQETQYF. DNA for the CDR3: TGTGCCAGCAGCTTGCCACCGGGACAGACAACCCAAGAGACCCAGTACTTC.

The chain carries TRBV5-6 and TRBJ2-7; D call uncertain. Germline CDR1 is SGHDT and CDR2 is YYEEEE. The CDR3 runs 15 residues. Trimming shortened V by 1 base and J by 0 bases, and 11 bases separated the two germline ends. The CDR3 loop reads CASSLWHRTSYEQYF. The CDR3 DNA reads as TGTGCCAGCAGCTTGTGGCATAGAACCTCCTACGAGCAGTACTTC.

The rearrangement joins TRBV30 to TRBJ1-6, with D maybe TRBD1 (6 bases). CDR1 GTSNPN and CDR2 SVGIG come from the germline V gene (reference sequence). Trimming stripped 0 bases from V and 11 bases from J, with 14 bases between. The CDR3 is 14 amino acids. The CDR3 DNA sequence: TGTGCCTGGAGTGTACTCGGAGGGGACACACCCCTCCACTTT. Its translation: CAWSVLGGDTPLHF.

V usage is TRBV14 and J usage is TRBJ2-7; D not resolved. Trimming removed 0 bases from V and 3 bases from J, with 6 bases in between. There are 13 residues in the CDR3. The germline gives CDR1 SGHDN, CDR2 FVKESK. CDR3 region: CASSQEQFYEQYV. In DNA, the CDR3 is TGTGCCAGCAGCCAAGAACAGTTCTACGAGCAGTACGTC.